This T cell receptor beta chain is from a study of technical replicates of blood from several donors. TCRdb's copy holds only in-frame clones and misses some; the assay was immunoSEQ multiplex PCR. The table lists about 69,000 clones, around 90% of them singletons. Sequencing used PBMCs. This receptor was identified in a human donor in good health. Some clones in this sample may be carry-over from other donors' samples.

CDR3 sequence: CASSQDLLAGAPYEQYF. Written as DNA, the CDR3 is TGCGCCAGCAGCCAAGATCTTCTGGCGGGGGCCCCCTACGAGCAGTACTTC. V gene TRBV4-3 combines with J gene TRBJ2-7; D is possibly TRBD2 (7 bases). The germline V and J ends were trimmed by 0 bases and 2 bases, with 17 bases remaining between them. Looked up from germline, CDR1 is LGHNA and CDR2 is YSLEER. The CDR3 is 17 residues long.